The TCR beta chain described here comes from a study of T cell repertoires in cytomegalovirus infection. As for the study in general: Both CMV infection and a matching HLA type were indicated by public TCR beta signatures.

This clonotype showed up just once. Its cognate antigen is unknown. The length of the CDR3 is 17 residues. The trim removed 7 bases at V and 9 bases at J, leaving 21 bases unmatched. CDR1 is SGHTS and CDR2 is YDEGEE in the germline V gene. Study observations and caveats: Frequencies of public TCR beta families were cumulated, and this identified carriers of CMV plus the relevant HLA. Dominating the ex vivo response were TCR beta clonotypes that were CMV-specific and HLA-C-restricted.

TCRdb redid the calling of the reads with MiXCR, one entry per CDR3 protein. The sample consists of roughly 90,000 distinct CDR3 sequences, 20% to 30% of them appearing once. The sample was CD8+ T cells from cultured PBMCs, taken from culture after CMV antigen stimulation. The chain combines TRBV5-8 with TRBJ1-1, with TRBD1 matching over 10 bases. This receptor was identified in a human donor in good health (CMV status not recorded). Some clones in this sample may be carry-over from other donors' samples. The CDR3 spells CASLPYRDRGVGWKAFF. The DNA of the CDR3 is TGTGCCAGCTTGCCGTACCGGGACAGGGGAGTCGGGTGGAAAGCTTTCTTT. Looking up the rest from reference TRBV5-8 and TRBJ1-1 gives the full variable domain: EAGVTQSPTHLIKTRGQQATLRCSPISGHTSVYWYQQALGLGLQFLLWYDEGEERNRGNFPPRFSGRQFPNYSSELNVNALELEDSALYLCASLPYRDRGVGWKAFFGQGTRLTVV.